These 12 T cell receptor beta chains originate from one sample sequenced in a study of regulatory T cells in long-lasting Graves disease. Time point specified: newly diagnosed GD, antithyroid drugs for less than 3 months. After RNA was extracted from PBMCs, the TCR library was made from it. In building TCR beta libraries, iRepertoire HTBI primers were used together with Arm-PCR of CDR3 regions. MiXCR, run by TCRdb on the multiplex PCR reads, gives a single entry per CDR3 protein. The repertoire holds hundreds of thousands of distinct CDR3 sequences, with around 15% as singletons. These data are also associated with another study on T cells in Graves' hyperthyroidism and ophthalmopathy.

Source: peripheral blood mononuclear cells (PBMCs), taken at new diagnosis, from a patient treated with antithyroid drugs. Receptors originate from a woman aged 25 to 45 with Graves disease.

This clonotype was picked up many times. The V call is TRBV7-2, the J call TRBJ2-1, with 11 bases aligning to TRBD2. From germline, CDR1 is SGHTA and CDR2 FQGNSA. V dropped 3 bases and J dropped 8; count of bases not matched to a gene: 9. This CDR3 comprises 16 residues. The CDR3 sequence: CASSLPSGRMGHEQFF. In DNA, the CDR3 is TGTGCCAGCAGCTTGCCTAGCGGGAGGATGGGACATGAGCAGTTCTTC.

V gene TRBV6-1 combines with J gene TRBJ2-3, with D unclear. CDR3 length: 12 residues. CDR1 and CDR2 (germline): MNHNS, SASEGT. The V end lost 6 bases, the J end lost 6 bases, and 10 bases lay between the germline ends. For the CDR3, the DNA is TGTGCCAGCAGAGGACCTGGGGATACGCAGTATTTT. This codes for CASRGPGDTQYF.

The V gene is TRBV27, the J gene TRBJ1-5, with 8 positions matching TRBD1. There are 17 residues in the CDR3. Trimming removed 1 base from V and 5 bases from J; junction bases left unmatched: 10. The V gene's germline CDR1 is MNHEY and CDR2 SMNVEV (reference sequence). CDR3 DNA: TGTGCCAGCAGTTTATTCTCCGGGACAGGCCACGATCAGCCCCAGCATTTT. As protein: CASSLFSGTGHDQPQHF.

This rearrangement joins TRBV6-1 to TRBJ2-3; TRBD1 is a possible D gene (5 bases). Trimming took off 7 bases at V and 5 bases at J, with 13 bases between the two ends. This CDR3 region has 13 residues. CDR1 and CDR2 (germline): MNHNS, SASEGT. The CDR3, as DNA: TGTGCCAGCAAGGGGTCGTCTGGAGATACGCAGTATTTT. Amino acids: CASKGSSGDTQYF.

This clonotype turned up a few times. J is TRBJ2-3 and V is TRBV19; D is tentatively TRBD1 or TRBD2 (6 bases each). V lost 7 bases and J 4 bases, leaving 18 bases between the germline ends. The CDR3 covers 15 residues. Germline V gene data show CDR1 as LNHDA and CDR2 as SQIVND (reference sequence). CDR3 nucleotides: TGTGCCAGTAAGGGGGGATCGGAAGTCGCAGATACGCAGTATTTT. Translation gives CASKGGSEVADTQYF.

This clonotype came up many times. The J gene is TRBJ2-5, the V gene TRBV28; TRBD2 agrees at 7 bases. With V trimmed by 3 bases and J by 4 bases, 5 bases remained unmatched. This CDR3 spans 14 amino acids. The germline V gene has CDR1 MDHEN and CDR2 SYDVKM. For the CDR3, the DNA is TGTGCCAGCAGTTTCGGGGGGATCCTAGAGACCCAGTACTTC. Its translation is CASSFGGILETQYF.

This clonotype was seen ten or more times. V usage is TRBV6-2 or TRBV6-3 and J usage is TRBJ2-7; 9 bases line up with TRBD2. The CDR3 is 14 amino acids. With V trimmed by 8 bases and J by 4 bases, 9 bases remained unmatched. Looked up from germline, CDR1 is MNHEY and CDR2 is SVGEGT. In DNA form, the CDR3 reads TGTGCCAGCTCAATAGCGGGAGATCTATACGAGCAGTACTTC. Translated, it gives CASSIAGDLYEQYF.

This clonotype was detected ten times or more. The chain employs TRBV12-3 or TRBV12-4 and TRBJ1-2; D is unclear. This CDR3 is 13 amino acids long. Trimming left V 2 bases short and J 2 bases short, with 6 bases between. The CDR3 DNA reads as TGTGCCAGCAGTTTAACTCGGAACTATGGCTACACCTTC. Translated, it gives CASSLTRNYGYTF.

The rearrangement uses TRBV6-5 and TRBJ2-1; no clear D. CDR3 length: 14 amino acids. The V gene lost 0 bases and the J gene lost 7 bases, with 10 bases spanning the gap. The germline gives CDR1 MNHEY, CDR2 SVGAGI. As DNA, the CDR3 is TGTGCCAGCAGTTACTCCACCAGGAGAAATGAGCAGTTCTTC. Amino acids: CASSYSTRRNEQFF.

This clonotype was counted ten times or more. The chain carries TRBV7-9 and TRBJ1-4; D may be TRBD1 (6 bases). Trimming left V 2 bases short and J 0 bases short, with 19 bases between. CDR1 SEHNR and CDR2 FQNEAQ come from the germline V gene (reference sequence). CDR3 length: 19 residues. CDR3 residues: CASSLFPGQRAATNEKLFF. The CDR3 nucleotides read TGTGCCAGCAGCTTATTCCCGGGACAAAGAGCTGCAACTAATGAAAAACTGTTTTTT.

The V call is TRBV4-2, the J call TRBJ2-1, with 9 bases matching TRBD2. Germline values: CDR1 LGHNA, CDR2 YNFKEQ. J lost 0 bases, V lost 2 bases, and 8 bases had no gene match. The CDR3 contains 18 residues. The CDR3 nucleotides read TGTGCCAGCAGCCAAAAGGCTAGCGGGGATAGCTCCTACAATGAGCAGTTCTTC. Translating it yields CASSQKASGDSSYNEQFF.

The chain carries TRBV6-1 and TRBJ2-5; D could derive from TRBD1 or TRBD2 (5 bases each). Trimming removed 1 base from V and 5 bases from J, with 11 bases in between. This CDR3 contains 14 residues. Per germline, CDR1 MNHNS and CDR2 SASEGT. CDR3 sequence reads: CASSEGGSTETQYF. The CDR3 region has the DNA TGTGCCAGCAGTGAAGGGGGGAGTACGGAGACCCAGTACTTC.